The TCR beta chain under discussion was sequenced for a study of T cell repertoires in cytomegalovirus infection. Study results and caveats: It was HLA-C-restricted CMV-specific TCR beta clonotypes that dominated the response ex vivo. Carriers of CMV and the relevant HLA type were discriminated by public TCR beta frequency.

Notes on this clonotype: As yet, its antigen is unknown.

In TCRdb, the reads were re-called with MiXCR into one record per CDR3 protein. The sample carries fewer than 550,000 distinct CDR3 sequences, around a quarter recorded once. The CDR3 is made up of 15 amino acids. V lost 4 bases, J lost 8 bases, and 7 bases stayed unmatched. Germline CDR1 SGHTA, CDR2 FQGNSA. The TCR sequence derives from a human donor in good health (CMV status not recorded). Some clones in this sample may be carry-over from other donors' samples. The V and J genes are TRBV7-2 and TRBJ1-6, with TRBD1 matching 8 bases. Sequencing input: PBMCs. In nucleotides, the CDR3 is TGTGCCAGCAGCTCCCAGGGGGCGCGGGATTCACCCCTCCACTTT. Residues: CASSSQGARDSPLHF.